Presented here are 32 T cell receptor beta chains from one specimen sequenced in a study of Graves' ophthalmopathy and Graves' hyperthyroidism. Using RNA transcripts, the TCR beta CDR3 regions were amplified. An opening RT-PCR round employed HTBI primers and preceded a second-round multiplex PCR. TCRdb re-called the multiplex PCR reads with MiXCR, one entry per CDR3 protein. The table has 350,000 to 450,000 distinct CDR3 sequences, approximately 20% seen once; the top ten hold 1.5% to 2%. The specimen was peripheral blood. These receptors were taken from a woman aged 18-29 years with Graves' ophthalmopathy.

This clonotype was picked up many times. The rearrangement joins TRBV2 to TRBJ2-7, with 13 bases fitting TRBD2. The germline V gene has CDR1 SNHLY and CDR2 FYNNEI. V lost 7 bases, J lost 7 bases, and 19 bases stayed unmatched. This CDR3 region has 18 residues. As DNA, the CDR3 is TGTGCCAGCACCCTGCCCGGGACTAGCGGGGTCCGCGGCAGAGAGCAGTACTTC. Translating it yields CASTLPGTSGVRGREQYF.

This clonotype was counted a few times. CDR3 amino acids: CASSPLAGPTEEQYF. The CDR3 bases are TGTGCCAGCTCTCCCCTAGCGGGACCCACGGAGGAGCAGTACTTC. The rearrangement uses TRBV18 and TRBJ2-7, with TRBD2 identical over 9 bases. The V and J ends lost 6 bases and 7 bases, in that order; junction bases with no gene match: 13. The germline V gene has CDR1 KGHSH and CDR2 LQKENI. The CDR3 loop spans 15 amino acids. Full variable domain (rest looked up from reference TRBV18 and TRBJ2-7): NAGVMQNPRHLVRRRGQEARLRCSPMKGHSHVYWYRQLPEEGLKFMVYLQKENIIDESGMPKERFSAEFPKEGPSILRIQQVVRGDSAAYFCASSPLAGPTEEQYFGPGTRLTVT.

This clonotype was counted ten times or more. The rearrangement joins TRBV12-3 or TRBV12-4 to TRBJ2-5, with D perhaps TRBD1 (5 bases). This CDR3 region has 14 residues. Trimming removed 3 bases at V and 4 bases at J, with 12 bases between. The CDR3 DNA reads as TGTGCCAGCAGTTTTGTGGGGCAATTAGAGACCCAGTACTTC. This gives the protein CASSFVGQLETQYF.

This clonotype was picked up many times. This rearrangement joins TRBV28 to TRBJ2-5; the D gene is possibly TRBD2 (6 bases). Deletions cut 6 bases from V and 2 bases from J, with 10 bases between. The CDR3 runs 13 residues. Germline lookup yields CDR1 MDHEN and CDR2 SYDVKM. The CDR3 here is CASSSGTQETQYF. Written as DNA, the CDR3 is TGTGCCAGCAGCTCCGGGACTCAAGAGACCCAGTACTTC.

This clonotype was recorded at least ten times. The rearrangement joins TRBV7-2 to TRBJ2-5; D is tentatively TRBD1 or TRBD2 (6 bases each). Germline-derived CDR1 and CDR2 are SGHTA and FQGNSA. The CDR3 length is 15 residues. Trimming cost V 4 bases and J 4 bases, with 16 bases left between them. The CDR3 region has the DNA TGTGCCAGCAGCTCCCGAGTTGGGGGGCGAGAGACCCAGTACTTC. Amino acids: CASSSRVGGRETQYF. Together with reference TRBV7-2 and TRBJ2-5, the CDR3 gives the full variable domain: GAGVSQSPSNKVTEKGKDVELRCDPISGHTALYWYRQSLGQGLEFLIYFQGNSAPDKSGLPSDRFSAERTGGSVSTLTIQRTQQEDSAVYLCASSSRVGGRETQYFGPGTRLLVL.

This clonotype was recorded at least ten times. This CDR3 is CSARDTSNQPQHF. The CDR3 DNA reads TGCAGTGCTAGGGACACTAGCAATCAGCCCCAGCATTTT. The chain carries TRBV20-1 and TRBJ1-5, with D possibly TRBD1 on 5 matching bases. The germline CDR1 and CDR2 sequences are DFQATT and SNEGSKA (reference sequence). The CDR3 has 13 residues. Trimming removed 3 bases at V and 0 bases at J, with 6 bases between.

The chain uses TRBV12-3 or TRBV12-4 and TRBJ2-5; 9 bases are a match to TRBD2. With V trimmed by 7 bases and J by 2 bases, 20 bases remained unmatched. The CDR3 loop spans 19 amino acids. CDR3: CASNLIPHGTSREQETQYF. CDR3 coding DNA: TGTGCCAGCAACCTAATCCCCCACGGGACTAGCAGGGAGCAAGAGACCCAGTACTTC.

This clonotype was picked up many times. V is TRBV9 and J is TRBJ1-1; possibly TRBD1 for D (6 bases). Germline values: CDR1 SGDLS, CDR2 YYNGEE. Trimming left V 3 bases short and J 4 bases short, with 10 bases between. This CDR3 comprises 13 residues. The chain's CDR3 is CASSARQVTEAFF. In DNA form, the CDR3 reads TGTGCCAGCAGCGCCAGACAGGTCACTGAAGCTTTCTTT.

This clonotype showed up many times. CDR3: CSARDKDSRETQYF. DNA for the CDR3: TGCAGTGCTAGAGACAAGGACTCTAGGGAGACCCAGTACTTC. This rearrangement joins TRBV20-1 to TRBJ2-5; D may be TRBD2 (5 bases). Germline V CDR1 and CDR2: DFQATT, SNEGSKA (reference sequence). The CDR3 is 14 amino acids. Trimming stripped 0 bases from V and 5 bases from J, with 13 bases between.

This clonotype has a count of ten or more. The chain has TRBV20-1 and TRBJ1-2; possibly TRBD1 for D (6 bases). Trimming removed 1 base from V and 4 bases from J, with 13 bases in between. This CDR3 contains 14 residues. The germline CDR1 and CDR2 sequences are DFQATT and SNEGSKA (reference sequence). In DNA form, the CDR3 reads TGCAGTGCTAGAGGGGGGACATACCCCTATGGCTACACCTTC. It encodes CSARGGTYPYGYTF.

At least ten counts were recorded for this clonotype. The V gene is TRBV10-3, the J gene TRBJ1-5, with D uncertain. Germline lookup yields CDR1 ENHRY and CDR2 SYGVKD. Trimming shortened V by 3 bases and J by 8 bases, and 17 bases separated the two germline ends. The CDR3 has 15 amino acids. DNA for the CDR3: TGTGCCATCAGTGATGCCCCCGGAGGTAGGGAGCCCCAGCATTTT. Protein product: CAISDAPGGREPQHF.

The chain is built from TRBV3-1 and TRBJ1-2, with D possibly being TRBD1 (5 bases). Germline V gives CDR1 LGHDT, CDR2 YNNKEL (reference sequence). The CDR3 extends over 13 amino acids. V lost 2 bases to trimming and J lost 8 bases, with 12 bases between them. CDR3 residues: CASSQRRDAGYTF. The CDR3 DNA follows: TGTGCCAGCAGCCAACGACGGGACGCGGGCTACACCTTC.

This clonotype was seen many times. The chain links TRBV20-1 to TRBJ2-7; 10 nucleotides align to TRBD2. Germline values: CDR1 DFQATT, CDR2 SNEGSKA (reference sequence). This CDR3 is 14 amino acids long. J lost 2 bases, V lost 4 bases, and 5 bases had no gene match. CDR3 coding DNA: TGCAGTGCTACCGGGACTAGCGCACCCTACGAGCAGTACTTC. Translation gives CSATGTSAPYEQYF.

This clonotype was seen many times. This rearrangement joins TRBV5-1 to TRBJ2-5; TRBD1 matches at 9 bases. Germline CDR1 reads SGHRS; CDR2 reads YFSETQ. This CDR3 spans 14 amino acids. Losses at the gene ends were 5 bases for V and 2 bases for J; bases not matched to a gene: 4. The CDR3 spells CASRTGGGQETQYF. Written as DNA, the CDR3 is TGCGCCAGCAGGACAGGGGGAGGACAAGAGACCCAGTACTTC. Based on the CDR3 plus reference TRBV5-1 and TRBJ2-5, the full variable domain is KAGVTQTPRYLIKTRGQQVTLSCSPISGHRSVSWYQQTPGQGLQFLFEYFSETQRNKGNFPGRFSGRQFSNSRSEMNVSTLELGDSALYLCASRTGGGQETQYFGPGTRLLVL.

The chain links TRBV6-5 to TRBJ2-7, with D possibly TRBD2 on 5 matching bases. Germline V gene data show CDR1 as MNHEY and CDR2 as SVGAGI. V gave up 4 bases and J gave up 0 bases, with 10 bases separating them. The length of the CDR3 is 14 residues. The CDR3 region has the DNA TGTGCCAGCAGTTCCCAGCGGATCTCCTACGAGCAGTACTTC. Protein: CASSSQRISYEQYF.

The count of this clonotype is one. The chain recombines TRBV6-4 with TRBJ1-6, with D perhaps TRBD1 (6 bases). The CDR3 consists of 19 residues. Germline V gene lookup returns CDR1 MRHNA and CDR2 SNTAGT. Trimming removed 2 bases from V and 9 bases from J, with 26 bases in between. The chain's CDR3 is CASSDTASSRGGYGSPLHF. CDR3 DNA: TGTGCCAGCAGTGACACGGCCAGCAGCCGAGGGGGTTATGGTTCACCCCTCCACTTT.

This clonotype was seen repeatedly, ten times or more. The chain uses TRBV6-5 and TRBJ2-7; TRBD1 agrees at 7 bases. The germline CDR1 and CDR2 sequences are MNHEY and SVGAGI. Unmatched junction bases numbered 4, after V lost 6 bases and J lost 2 bases. This CDR3 is built from 13 residues. CDR3 DNA sequence: TGTGCCAGCAGCTCGGACAGGACCTACGAGCAGTACTTC. Its protein is CASSSDRTYEQYF.

Only a few counts were recorded for this clonotype. The germline gene is not matched at one end of the junction; a read error may be the cause. The rearrangement uses TRBV13 and TRBJ1-1, with 8 bases lining up with TRBD1. The CDR3 is 20 amino acids. CDR1 PRHDT and CDR2 FYEKMQ come from the germline V gene (reference sequence). This CDR3 reads CASSLGLRTFRTGSPPEAFF. CDR3 DNA: TGTGCCAGCAGTTTAGGTCTAAGGACGTTCCGGACAGGGTCTCCCCCTGAAGCTTTCTTT. The whole variable domain, filled in from reference TRBV13 and TRBJ1-1, reads AAGVIQSPRHLIKEKRETATLKCYPIPRHDTVYWYQQGPGQDPQFLISFYEKMQSDKGSIPDRFSAQQFSDYHSELNMSSLELGDSALYFCASSLGLRTFRTGSPPEAFFGQGTRLTVV.

This clonotype was detected ten times or more. The CDR3 spells CSAQGWQNTEAFF. In nucleotides, the CDR3 is TGCAGTGCTCAGGGGTGGCAGAACACTGAAGCTTTCTTT. The V gene is TRBV20-1, the J gene TRBJ1-1; weak D call: TRBD1 (6 bases). This CDR3 is built from 13 residues. V was pared by 5 bases and J by 1 base, with 11 bases between. Germline assignment: CDR1 DFQATT and CDR2 SNEGSKA (reference sequence).

This clonotype was detected ten times or more. The chain uses TRBV6-1 and TRBJ2-3; a weak D match, TRBD1 (6 bases). Germline V gene data show CDR1 as MNHNS and CDR2 as SASEGT. Trimming removed 8 bases from V and 6 bases from J, with 9 bases in between. The CDR3 is made up of 11 amino acids. The chain's CDR3 is CASQGPDTQYF. For the CDR3, the DNA is TGTGCCAGCCAGGGGCCCGATACGCAGTATTTT.

This clonotype appeared many times. CDR3 residues: CASNVKAGQPQHF. CDR3 sequence (DNA): TGTGCCAGCAACGTCAAAGCGGGTCAGCCCCAGCATTTT. This chain joins TRBV2 and TRBJ1-5; unclear D gene. This CDR3 contains 13 residues. In germline, CDR1 is SNHLY, CDR2 FYNNEI. Trimming took 7 bases from V and 6 from J, leaving 13 bases between them.

This clonotype showed up many times. The chain recombines TRBV6-1 with TRBJ2-5, with D perhaps TRBD2 (6 bases). The V and J ends lost 2 bases and 2 bases respectively, with 12 bases between them. This CDR3 has 15 amino acids. Per germline, CDR1 MNHNS and CDR2 SASEGT. The chain's CDR3 is CASSEWAGPQETQYF. CDR3 nucleotides: TGTGCCAGCAGTGAATGGGCGGGACCACAAGAGACCCAGTACTTC.

This clonotype was seen repeatedly, ten times or more. This CDR3 is CASTRRTAVYEQYF. The CDR3 region has the DNA TGTGCCAGCACCCGTCGGACAGCTGTCTACGAGCAGTACTTC. The rearrangement uses TRBV28 and TRBJ2-7, with a weak D call TRBD1 (6 bases). Trimming shortened V by 7 bases and J by 3 bases, and 16 bases separated the two germline ends. This CDR3 region has 14 residues. The germline V gene encodes CDR1 MDHEN and CDR2 SYDVKM.

The sample holds many counts of this clonotype. V gene TRBV6-1 combines with J gene TRBJ2-5; 15 nucleotides line up with TRBD2. Germline CDR1 MNHNS, CDR2 SASEGT. V trimming: 7 bases; J trimming: 5 bases; junction bases outside the gene matches: 8. CDR3 length equals 16 residues. CDR3 nucleotides: TGTGCCAGCAAAATCGGACTAGCGGGAGGGCGGGAGACCCAGTACTTC. The encoded protein is CASKIGLAGGRETQYF.

This clonotype was found many times. This chain links TRBV7-2 with TRBJ1-3, with unresolved D. Germline lookup yields CDR1 SGHTA and CDR2 FQGNSA. This CDR3 contains 16 residues. V was trimmed by 0 bases and J by 0 bases, leaving 9 bases between them. The CDR3 is CASSLAHPSSGNTIYF. The DNA for the CDR3 is TGTGCCAGCAGCTTAGCGCACCCCTCCTCTGGAAACACCATATATTTT.

This clonotype was observed many times. The chain has TRBV6-1 and TRBJ2-6; no definite D call. Trimming shortened V by 6 bases and J by 1 base, and 10 bases separated the two germline ends. CDR3 length: 15 residues. Germline V lookup: CDR1 MNHNS, CDR2 SASEGT. As DNA, the CDR3 is TGTGCCAGCAGGTCGACGAGTTCTGGGGCCAACGTCCTGACTTTC. It specifies CASRSTSSGANVLTF.

V gene TRBV2 combines with J gene TRBJ1-5; the D is unclear. The CDR3 loop spans 14 amino acids. Germline CDR1 SNHLY, CDR2 FYNNEI. V was shortened by 7 bases and J by 2 bases, with 12 bases between the two germline ends. Here the CDR3 reads CASKTEWGNQPQHF. For the CDR3, the DNA is TGTGCCAGCAAGACGGAGTGGGGCAATCAGCCCCAGCATTTT.

This clonotype was detected many times. The chain carries TRBV7-2 and TRBJ2-7, with D perhaps matching TRBD1 (5 bases). The CDR3 covers 16 residues. The V end lost 2 bases, the J end lost 1 base, and 15 bases lay between the germline ends. Germline V lookup: CDR1 SGHTA, CDR2 FQGNSA. The CDR3 nucleotides are TGTGCCAGCAGCTTAAGGGGTTTTGGCCGGTCCTACGAGCAGTACTTC. Protein: CASSLRGFGRSYEQYF.

This clonotype was seen repeatedly, ten times or more. This sequence joins TRBV12-3 or TRBV12-4 and TRBJ2-7; 7 nucleotides align to TRBD1. The CDR3 length is 14 residues. The ends lost 7 bases at V and 0 bases at J; junction bases unmatched: 6. The CDR3 loop reads CASTRDRLSYEQYF. The CDR3 DNA reads as TGTGCCAGCACCCGGGACAGACTCTCCTACGAGCAGTACTTC.

This clonotype was detected ten times or more. The V and J genes are TRBV12-3 or TRBV12-4 and TRBJ2-5; unclear D gene. The CDR3 sequence is 13 residues long. Deletions cut 6 bases from V and 1 base from J, with 9 bases between. The DNA of the CDR3 is TGTGCCAGCAGGCCAGCGACCCAAGAGACCCAGTACTTC. It yields the protein CASRPATQETQYF.

This clonotype was seen repeatedly, ten times or more. The chain couples TRBV7-2 to TRBJ1-5; D is undetermined. CDR1 is SGHTA, CDR2 FQGNSA, per germline. V shed 3 bases and J shed 1 base, with 4 bases lying between them. CDR3 length: 13 amino acids. The chain's CDR3 is CASSFESNQPQHF. Here the CDR3 DNA reads TGTGCCAGCAGCTTTGAAAGCAATCAGCCCCAGCATTTT.

The genes are TRBV27 and TRBJ2-5; 10 nucleotides align to TRBD2. CDR1 is MNHEY, CDR2 SMNVEV, per germline (reference sequence). CDR3 length: 14 residues. V was clipped by 3 bases and J by 5 bases; unmatched bases: 3. The CDR3 nucleotides read TGTGCCAGCAGTTTCCTAGCGGGAGAGGAGACCCAGTACTTC. Translating it yields CASSFLAGEETQYF.